This T cell receptor beta chain was observed in a study of response to subunit inactivated influenza vaccine. Overall study results and limits: Each seasonal influenza vaccination recruits few new T cells, the authors suggested.

The germline V gene encodes CDR1 SEHNR and CDR2 FQNEAQ (reference sequence). V was cut by 6 bases and J by 0 bases, with 2 bases left in between. The CDR3 has 11 amino acids. As regards this clonotype: No antigen is known for it.

TCRdb re-called the RT-PCR reads with MiXCR, one entry per CDR3 protein. This sample has roughly 700,000 distinct CDR3 sequences; about 15% occur once, and the top ten carry 11%. The rearrangement links TRBV7-9 to TRBJ2-5; D is uncertain. The source material was PBMCs from blood, sampled approximately 12 days after vaccination. This clonotype was obtained from a man aged 50-59 years who received an inactivated influenza vaccine. CDR3 in DNA: TGTGCCAGCAGGGACCAAGAGACCCAGTACTTC. Amino acids: CASRDQETQYF.